These T cell receptor beta chains were read from a single sample in a study of blood T cell repertoires in COVID-19. Data came from immunoSEQ multiplex PCR; TCRdb stores just in-frame clones and leaves some out. The sample gives about 63,000 clones, around 87% of which show up once; about 5.7% is in the top ten. The material sequenced was peripheral blood. The receptor source for this set is a man aged 50 to 59 with active COVID-19. The CDR3 runs from the conserved cysteine through the conserved F or W. The D gene is left open where the match is weak. Rows give clone size only sometimes, using once, few, many, or a class for an expanded clone.

j_gene: TRBJ2-7; abundance: NA; v_gene: TRBV11-2; len: 14; d_gene: TRBD2; CDR3nt: TGTGCCAGCAGCTTGGGACTAGGTGGCTACGAGCAGTACTTC; CDR3aa: CASSLGLGGYEQYF
j_gene: TRBJ2-1; abundance: NA; v_gene: TRBV3-1/TRBV3-2; len: 14; d_gene: TRBD1; CDR3nt: TGTGCCAGCAGCTTGGGGACAGCAAACAATGAGCAGTTCTTC; CDR3aa: CASSLGTANNEQFF
j_gene: TRBJ1-2; abundance: NA; v_gene: TRBV24-1; len: 15; d_gene: NA; CDR3nt: TGTGCCACCAGTGCCAAGATACAGGGAGCCTATGGCTACACCTTC; CDR3aa: CATSAKIQGAYGYTF
j_gene: TRBJ2-4; abundance: NA; v_gene: TRBV18; len: 14; d_gene: NA; CDR3nt: TGTGCCAGCTCACCACCAGGCAGGGCAAACATTCAGTACTTC; CDR3aa: CASSPPGRANIQYF
j_gene: TRBJ2-6; abundance: once; v_gene: TRBV28; len: 13; d_gene: NA; CDR3nt: TGTGCCAGCATCTCCTCTGGGGCCAACGTCCTGACTTTC; CDR3aa: CASISSGANVLTF
j_gene: TRBJ2-7; abundance: NA; v_gene: TRBV19; len: 15; d_gene: TRBD1; CDR3nt: TGTGCCAGTAGTATGGGACGACAGGGATCCTACGAGCAGTACTTC; CDR3aa: CASSMGRQGSYEQYF
j_gene: TRBJ1-3; abundance: NA; v_gene: TRBV11-3; len: 16; d_gene: TRBD1; CDR3nt: TGTGCCAGCAGCCGCGGACAGGGCATATCTGGAAACACCATATATTTT; CDR3aa: CASSRGQGISGNTIYF
j_gene: TRBJ1-4; abundance: NA; v_gene: TRBV18; len: 14; d_gene: NA; CDR3nt: TGTGCCAGCTCACCATTAGAGCGTAATGAAAAACTGTTTTTT; CDR3aa: CASSPLERNEKLFF
j_gene: TRBJ1-1; abundance: NA; v_gene: TRBV27; len: 13; d_gene: NA; CDR3nt: TGTGCCAGCAGTCTCAGGGGATCCACTGAAGCTTTCTTT; CDR3aa: CASSLRGSTEAFF
j_gene: TRBJ2-1; abundance: NA; v_gene: TRBV7-9; len: 15; d_gene: TRBD1; CDR3nt: TGTGCCAGCACCCAAAGGGGGCAAACCTACAATGAGCAGTTCTTC; CDR3aa: CASTQRGQTYNEQFF
j_gene: TRBJ1-5; abundance: NA; v_gene: TRBV10-2; len: 14; d_gene: TRBD1; CDR3nt: TGCGCCAGCAGAGGGACAGGGGTGGATCAGCCCCAGCATTTT; CDR3aa: CASRGTGVDQPQHF
j_gene: TRBJ2-5; abundance: NA; v_gene: TRBV5-4; len: 13; d_gene: NA; CDR3nt: TGTGCCAGCAGCTCGGGATTTGCCGAGACCCAGTACTTC; CDR3aa: CASSSGFAETQYF
j_gene: TRBJ2-3; abundance: NA; v_gene: TRBV9; len: 15; d_gene: NA; CDR3nt: TGTGCCAGCAGCCAGTTAGACCAGGGCGCAGATACGCAGTATTTT; CDR3aa: CASSQLDQGADTQYF
j_gene: TRBJ1-2; abundance: once; v_gene: TRBV7-8; len: 15; d_gene: TRBD1; CDR3nt: TGTGCCAGCAGCTTTATCGGGACAGGGGACCGCGGCTACACCTTC; CDR3aa: CASSFIGTGDRGYTF
j_gene: TRBJ1-6; abundance: NA; v_gene: TRBV9; len: 15; d_gene: TRBD1; CDR3nt: TGTGCCAGCAGCGAGCTCGGGACAGCAAATTCACCCCTCCACTTT; CDR3aa: CASSELGTANSPLHF